This TCR beta chain was captured in a study of blood T cell repertoires in COVID-19. Study details: Samples taken during acute and convalescent COVID-19 were collected in the United States, Italy and Spain.

The authors' processing: How many nucleated cells were present was estimated from reference gene primer amplification. Repertoires were generated with immunoSEQ multiplex PCR, while TCRdb's copy carries only in-frame clones and drops some. That table gives V, J and clone size, and the DNA gave D and trimming. In the table there are approximately 72,000 clones, 85% of which are singletons. In its sample, this clone was seen a few times. The trim removed 5 bases at V and 4 bases at J, leaving 8 bases unmatched. Looked up from germline, CDR1 is SGHVS and CDR2 is FNYEAQ. CDR3 length: 15 amino acids. The V call is TRBV7-6, the J call TRBJ1-5, with 7 bases identical to TRBD1. Sequencing was carried out using peripheral blood. The receptor was derived from an elderly woman with active or convalescent COVID-19. In DNA, the CDR3 is TGTGCCAGCAGCCGGGAAGACAGGGATAATCAGCCCCAGCATTTT. It translates to CASSREDRDNQPQHF.